This TCR beta chain comes out of a study of T cell changes during pregnancy in multiple sclerosis. Sequencing was performed with immunoSEQ multiplex PCR; in TCRdb, only in-frame clones are kept and a portion is missing. The sample yields tens of thousands of clones, 94% seen once. Sequences were derived from peripheral blood, sampled in the third trimester of pregnancy. The receptor was isolated from a female donor with multiple sclerosis, enrolled in a pregnancy study.

The CDR3: CASSSQPTGYYGYTF. CDR3 bases: TGTGCCAGCAGCTCCCAACCGACAGGGTACTATGGCTACACCTTC. The chain carries TRBV7-3 and TRBJ1-2; 7 bases are shared with TRBD1. The V and J ends lost 4 bases and 3 bases, in that order; junction bases with no gene match: 8. The V gene's germline CDR1 is SGHTA and CDR2 FQGTGA. This CDR3 is built from 15 residues.